What follows is one TCR beta chain and its context. This entry comes from a study of CD8 T cells in Susac syndrome. The CDR3 extends over 13 amino acids. Germline CDR1 reads GTSNPN; CDR2 reads SVGIG (reference sequence). The V and J ends lost 8 bases and 1 base respectively, with 14 bases between them. A quantity of about 0.5 to 1 ug RNA underwent reverse transcription using random hexamers. Amplification of TCR beta CDR3 spanned 54 Vbeta and 13 Jbeta via immunoSEQ multiplex PCR. TCRdb used MiXCR to reprocess the immunoSEQ multiplex PCR reads, holding one entry per CDR3 protein. The sample yields fewer than 350,000 distinct CDR3 sequences, about 91% seen once. The multiple sclerosis controls, all treatment-naive patients, had relapsing-remitting disease that was stable or active.

This receptor was identified in a human donor with multiple sclerosis. The specimen sequenced was CD8+ T cells from PBMCs. The chain combines TRBV30 with TRBJ1-1, with D uncertain. CDR3 residues: CAGDRSGNTEAFF. DNA of the CDR3: TGTGCCGGCGACCGATCAGGGAACACTGAAGCTTTCTTT.